Below, 10 T cell receptor beta chains from the same sample are listed, as sequenced in a study of blood T cell repertoires in COVID-19. The assay was immunoSEQ multiplex PCR, and TCRdb's table has in-frame clones only and misses some. Of tens of thousands of clones listed, about 86% were seen once; the top ten hold more than 5%. The source material was peripheral blood. These TCRs come from a man aged 40-50 years with active COVID-19.

This clone came up once. The chain combines TRBV5-1 with TRBJ2-5, with a tentative D call TRBD2 (6 bases). The length of the CDR3 is 17 residues. Germline values: CDR1 SGHRS, CDR2 YFSETQ. Trimming cost V 4 bases and J 1 base, with 20 bases left between them. The CDR3 DNA reads TGCGCCAGCAGCCCGGGAGAGGCTGGAGCGGGCCAAGAGACCCAGTACTTC. Amino acid sequence: CASSPGEAGAGQETQYF.

V and J are TRBV6-2 or TRBV6-3 and TRBJ2-7; TRBD2 aligns across 16 bases. The CDR3 has 16 amino acids. Per germline, CDR1 MNHEY and CDR2 SVGEGT. After removal of 6 bases from V and 3 bases from J, the junction contained 5 bases not matched to a gene. The CDR3 loop is CASSRGTSGRGYEQYF. CDR3 bases: TGTGCCAGCAGCCGGGGGACTAGCGGGAGGGGCTACGAGCAGTACTTC.

The chain joins TRBV6-6 to TRBJ1-5, with D perhaps matching TRBD1 (6 bases). Germline V gene data show CDR1 as MNHNY and CDR2 as SVGAGI (reference sequence). This CDR3 spans 18 amino acids. V shed 5 bases and J shed 0 bases, with 20 bases lying between them. CDR3 in amino acids: CASSPHQDRLYSNQPQHF. The CDR3 DNA follows: TGTGCCAGCAGTCCCCATCAGGACAGATTATATAGCAATCAGCCCCAGCATTTT.

The rearrangement uses TRBV28 and TRBJ1-1, with TRBD1 matching over 7 bases. This CDR3 spans 16 amino acids. The germline V gene encodes CDR1 MDHEN and CDR2 SYDVKM. Trimming cost V 5 bases and J 0 bases; bases outside gene matches: 9. CDR3 region: CASSPRGQVMNTEAFF. DNA of the CDR3: TGTGCCAGCAGTCCTCGAGGACAGGTAATGAACACTGAAGCTTTCTTT.

The rearrangement uses TRBV15 and TRBJ2-3, with D perhaps TRBD2 (7 bases). CDR1 is LNHNV and CDR2 is YYDKDF in the germline V gene (reference sequence). The length of the CDR3 is 16 residues. Trimming took off 5 bases at V and 2 bases at J, with 17 bases between the two ends. The DNA of the CDR3 is TGTGCCACCAGCGCAACGCGGGGGCCCAACACAGATACGCAGTATTTT. As protein: CATSATRGPNTDTQYF.

The gene calls are TRBV2 and TRBJ1-1; TRBD1 aligns across 10 bases. Trimming cost V 3 bases and J 8 bases; bases outside gene matches: 3. Per the germline V gene, CDR1 is SNHLY and CDR2 is FYNNEI. CDR3 length equals 13 residues. CDR3 region: CASSDGGQGEAFF. CDR3 DNA: TGTGCCAGCAGTGATGGGGGACAGGGGGAAGCTTTCTTT.

This clone is medium-sized (0.01 to 0.1%) by share. The chain joins TRBV2 to TRBJ1-5, with D maybe TRBD1 (6 bases). The CDR3 consists of 14 residues. The ends were cut back, 6 bases at V and 5 bases at J, with 14 bases in the middle. CDR1 is SNHLY, CDR2 FYNNEI, per germline. This CDR3 is CASSQTGIHQPQHF. The CDR3 bases are TGTGCCAGCAGCCAAACAGGGATCCATCAGCCCCAGCATTTT.

This chain links TRBV29-1 with TRBJ2-2; the D is unclear. The CDR3 is 11 residues long. In germline, CDR1 is SQVTM, CDR2 ANQGSEA. Trimming took off 4 bases at V and 3 bases at J, with 3 bases between the two ends. The chain's CDR3 is CSVVDTGELFF. As DNA, the CDR3 is TGCAGCGTTGTAGACACCGGGGAGCTGTTTTTT.

This chain connects TRBV6-6 to TRBJ1-6; D ambiguous. CDR1 is MNHNY, CDR2 SVGAGI, per germline (reference sequence). The CDR3 totals 15 residues. V shed 0 bases and J shed 0 bases, with 3 bases lying between them. The CDR3 here is CASSYSGSYNSPLHF. CDR3 DNA: TGTGCCAGCAGTTACTCCGGCTCCTATAATTCACCCCTCCACTTT.

V gene TRBV10-3 combines with J gene TRBJ2-5, with 8 positions matching TRBD1. After removal of 3 bases from V and 2 bases from J, the junction contained 2 bases not matched to a gene. The CDR3 extends over 14 amino acids. The germline gives CDR1 ENHRY, CDR2 SYGVKD. CDR3: CAISEGQGQETQYF. The CDR3 bases are TGTGCCATCAGTGAAGGACAGGGACAAGAGACCCAGTACTTC.